Included here is one TCR beta chain sequence, with context. Original data processing: Amplifying reference gene primers gave estimates of nucleated cell counts. Sequencing used immunoSEQ multiplex PCR; TCRdb keeps in-frame clones, though not all of them. V, J and clone size reflect that table, while D and trimming were determined from the DNA. The sample yields about 93,000 clones, almost 90% seen once. J lost 2 bases, V lost 8 bases, and 6 bases had no gene match. The CDR3 length is 16 residues. CDR1 is SGHTA, CDR2 FQGNSA, per germline. The sample belongs to a study of blood T cell repertoires in COVID-19. Overall study: PBMCs, B-cell-depleted T cells, or T cells provided the cDNA or gDNA that made up the material.

V gene TRBV7-2 combines with J gene TRBJ2-5; 15 bases match TRBD2. The sequence came from a human donor with active COVID-19. The donor label of this sample is uncertain. The sample taken for sequencing was peripheral blood. The CDR3: CASGTGTSGGQETQYF. For the CDR3, the DNA is TGTGCCAGCGGGACCGGGACTAGCGGGGGGCAAGAGACCCAGTACTTC.